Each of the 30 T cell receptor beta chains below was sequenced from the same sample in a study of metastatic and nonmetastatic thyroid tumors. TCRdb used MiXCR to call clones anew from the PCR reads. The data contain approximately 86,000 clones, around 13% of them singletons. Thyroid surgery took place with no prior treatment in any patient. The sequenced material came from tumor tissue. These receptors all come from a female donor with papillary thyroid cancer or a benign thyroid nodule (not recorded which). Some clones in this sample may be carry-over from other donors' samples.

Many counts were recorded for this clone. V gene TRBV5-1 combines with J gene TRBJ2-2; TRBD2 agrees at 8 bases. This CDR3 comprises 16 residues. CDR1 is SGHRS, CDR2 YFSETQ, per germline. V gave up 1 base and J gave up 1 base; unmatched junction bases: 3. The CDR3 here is CASSLWGLENTGELFF. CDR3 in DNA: TGCGCCAGCAGCTTGTGGGGACTAGAGAACACCGGGGAGCTGTTTTTT.

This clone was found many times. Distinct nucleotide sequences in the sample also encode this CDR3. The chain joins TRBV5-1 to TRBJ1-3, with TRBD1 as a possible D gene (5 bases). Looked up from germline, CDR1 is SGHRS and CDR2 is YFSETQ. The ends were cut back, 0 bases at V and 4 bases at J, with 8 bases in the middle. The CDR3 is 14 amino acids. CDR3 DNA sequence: TGCGCCAGCAGCTTGGAAGGGACGGGAAACACCATATATTTT. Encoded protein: CASSLEGTGNTIYF.

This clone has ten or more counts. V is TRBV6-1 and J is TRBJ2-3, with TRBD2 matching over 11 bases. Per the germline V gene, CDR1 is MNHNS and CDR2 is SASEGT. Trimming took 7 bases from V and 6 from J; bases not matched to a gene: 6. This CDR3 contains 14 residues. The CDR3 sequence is CASTHGTSGDTQYF. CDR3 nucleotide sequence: TGTGCCAGCACTCACGGGACTAGCGGTGATACGCAGTATTTT.

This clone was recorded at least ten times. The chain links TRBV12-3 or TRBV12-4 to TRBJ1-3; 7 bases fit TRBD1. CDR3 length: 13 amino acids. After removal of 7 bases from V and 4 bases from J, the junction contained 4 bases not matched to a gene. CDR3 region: CASNRGPGNTIYF. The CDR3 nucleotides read TGTGCCAGCAACAGGGGTCCGGGAAACACCATATATTTT.

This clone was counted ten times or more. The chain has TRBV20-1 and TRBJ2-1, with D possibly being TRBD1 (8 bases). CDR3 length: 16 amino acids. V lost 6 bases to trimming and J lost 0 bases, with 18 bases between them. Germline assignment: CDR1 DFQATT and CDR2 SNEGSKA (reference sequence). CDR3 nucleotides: TGCAGTGCGGCAGGACAGGGCGGGAGCTCCTACAATGAGCAGTTCTTC. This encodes CSAAGQGGSSYNEQFF.

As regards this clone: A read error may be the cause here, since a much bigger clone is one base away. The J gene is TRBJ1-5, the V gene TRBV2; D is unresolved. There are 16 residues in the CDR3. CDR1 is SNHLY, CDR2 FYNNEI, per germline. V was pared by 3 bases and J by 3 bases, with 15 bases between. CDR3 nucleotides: TGTGCCAGCAGTGAGTATGGGTGGGAGACCAATCAGCCCCAGCATTTT. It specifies CASSEYGWETNQPQHF.

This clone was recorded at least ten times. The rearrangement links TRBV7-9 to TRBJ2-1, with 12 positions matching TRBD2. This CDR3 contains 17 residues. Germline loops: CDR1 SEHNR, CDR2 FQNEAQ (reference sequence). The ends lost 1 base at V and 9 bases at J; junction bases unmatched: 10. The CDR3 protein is CASSLGPTSGSVIEQFF. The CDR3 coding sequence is TGTGCCAGCAGCTTAGGGCCGACTAGCGGGAGCGTAATTGAGCAGTTCTTC.

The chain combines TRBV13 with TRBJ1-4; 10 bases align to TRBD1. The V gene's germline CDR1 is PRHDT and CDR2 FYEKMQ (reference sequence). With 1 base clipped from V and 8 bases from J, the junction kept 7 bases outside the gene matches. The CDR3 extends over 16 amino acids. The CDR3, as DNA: TGTGCCAGCAGCTTAGTGGGACAGGGGCGAGGGGAAAAACTGTTTTTT. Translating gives CASSLVGQGRGEKLFF.

The CDR3 loop reads CASSLWQVATDTQYF. The CDR3 coding sequence is TGTGCCAGCAGTTTATGGCAGGTGGCCACAGATACGCAGTATTTT. The chain links TRBV27 to TRBJ2-3; D gene uncertain. CDR1 MNHEY and CDR2 SMNVEV come from the germline V gene (reference sequence). V shed 1 base and J shed 2 bases, with 10 bases lying between them. This CDR3 spans 15 amino acids.

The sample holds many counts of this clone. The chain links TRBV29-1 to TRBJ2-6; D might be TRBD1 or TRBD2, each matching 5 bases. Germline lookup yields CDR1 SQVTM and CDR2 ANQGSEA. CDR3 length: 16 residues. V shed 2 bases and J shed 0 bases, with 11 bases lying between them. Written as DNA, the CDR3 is TGCAGCGTTGAAACGGGACCCCTCTCTGGGGCCAACGTCCTGACTTTC. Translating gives CSVETGPLSGANVLTF.

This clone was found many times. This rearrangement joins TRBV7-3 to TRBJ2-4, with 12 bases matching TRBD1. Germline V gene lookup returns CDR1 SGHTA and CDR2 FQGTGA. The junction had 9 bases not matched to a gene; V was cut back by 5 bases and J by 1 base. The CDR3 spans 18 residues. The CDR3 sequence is CASSGPGQGAQAKNIQYF. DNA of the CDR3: TGTGCCAGCAGCGGCCCGGGACAGGGGGCACAGGCCAAAAACATTCAGTACTTC.

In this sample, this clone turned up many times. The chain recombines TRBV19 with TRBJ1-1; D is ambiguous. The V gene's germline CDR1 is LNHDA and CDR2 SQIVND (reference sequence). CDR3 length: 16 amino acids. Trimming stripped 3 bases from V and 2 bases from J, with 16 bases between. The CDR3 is CASSMSALVANTEAFF. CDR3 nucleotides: TGTGCCAGTAGTATGTCTGCCCTCGTAGCTAACACTGAAGCTTTCTTT.

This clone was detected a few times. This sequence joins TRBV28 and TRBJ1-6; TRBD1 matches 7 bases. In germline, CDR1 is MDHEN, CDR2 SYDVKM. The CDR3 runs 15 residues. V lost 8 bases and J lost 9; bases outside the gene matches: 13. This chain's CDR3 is CASRDHQGGSSPLHF. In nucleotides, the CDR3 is TGTGCCAGCCGGGACCACCAGGGGGGTTCTTCACCCCTCCACTTT.

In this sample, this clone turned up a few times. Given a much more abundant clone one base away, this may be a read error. In DNA, the CDR3 is TGTGCCAGCACGCCCGCGACAGGGTACGACCACGGGCAGTACTTC. Residues: CASTPATGYDHGQYF. The J gene is TRBJ2-7, the V gene TRBV2; 7 bases fit TRBD1. This CDR3 comprises 15 residues. The V gene end was trimmed by 7 bases and the J gene end by 9 bases; junction bases not matched to a gene: 18. CDR1 is SNHLY, CDR2 FYNNEI, per germline.

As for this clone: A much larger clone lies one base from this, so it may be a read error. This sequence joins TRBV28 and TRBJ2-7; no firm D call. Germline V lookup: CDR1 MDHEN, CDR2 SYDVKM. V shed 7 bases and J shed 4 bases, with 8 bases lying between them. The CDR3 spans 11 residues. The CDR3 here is CASISLYEQYF. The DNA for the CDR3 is TGTGCCAGCATTAGTTTGTACGAGCAGTACTTC.

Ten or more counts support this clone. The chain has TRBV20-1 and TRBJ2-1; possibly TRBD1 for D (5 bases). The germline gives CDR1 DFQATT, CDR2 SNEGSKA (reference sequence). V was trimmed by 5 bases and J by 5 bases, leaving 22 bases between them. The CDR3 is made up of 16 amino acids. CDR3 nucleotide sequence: TGCAGTGCTCCCCCGACCGGCCCGTCCAGGGACAATGAGCAGTTCTTC. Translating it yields CSAPPTGPSRDNEQFF.

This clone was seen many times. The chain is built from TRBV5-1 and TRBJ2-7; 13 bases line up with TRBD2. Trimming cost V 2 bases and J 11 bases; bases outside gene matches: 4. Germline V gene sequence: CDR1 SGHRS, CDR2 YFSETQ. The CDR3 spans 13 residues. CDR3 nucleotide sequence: TGCGCCAGCAGCTTAGGACTAGCGGGAGCGGAGTACTTC. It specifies CASSLGLAGAEYF.

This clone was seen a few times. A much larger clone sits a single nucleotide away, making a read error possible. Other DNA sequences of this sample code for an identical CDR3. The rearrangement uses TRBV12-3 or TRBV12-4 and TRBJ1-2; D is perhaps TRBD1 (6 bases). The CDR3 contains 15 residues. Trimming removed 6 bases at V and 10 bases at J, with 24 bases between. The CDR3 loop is CASSSTGGWAHDYTF. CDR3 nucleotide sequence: TGTGCCAGCAGCTCGACTGGGGGCTGGGCCCATGACTACACCTTC.

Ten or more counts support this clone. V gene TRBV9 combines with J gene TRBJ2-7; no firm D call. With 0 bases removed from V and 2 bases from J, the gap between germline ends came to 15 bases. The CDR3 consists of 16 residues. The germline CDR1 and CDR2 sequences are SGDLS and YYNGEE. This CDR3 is CASSVGGSDLPYEQYF. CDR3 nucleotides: TGTGCCAGCAGCGTAGGGGGTTCTGACCTACCCTACGAGCAGTACTTC.

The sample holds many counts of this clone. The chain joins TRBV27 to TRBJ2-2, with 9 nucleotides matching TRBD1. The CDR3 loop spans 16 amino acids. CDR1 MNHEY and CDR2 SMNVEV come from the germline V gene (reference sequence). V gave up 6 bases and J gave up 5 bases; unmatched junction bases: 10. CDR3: CASRGTGRGKTGELFF. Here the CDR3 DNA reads TGTGCCAGCAGGGGGACAGGGAGGGGTAAAACCGGGGAGCTGTTTTTT.

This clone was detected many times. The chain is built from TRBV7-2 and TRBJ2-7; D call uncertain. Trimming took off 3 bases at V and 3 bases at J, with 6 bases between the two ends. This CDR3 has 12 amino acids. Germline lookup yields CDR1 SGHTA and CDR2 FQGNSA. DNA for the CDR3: TGTGCCAGCAGCTTTTTCCGCTACGAGCAGTACTTC. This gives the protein CASSFFRYEQYF.

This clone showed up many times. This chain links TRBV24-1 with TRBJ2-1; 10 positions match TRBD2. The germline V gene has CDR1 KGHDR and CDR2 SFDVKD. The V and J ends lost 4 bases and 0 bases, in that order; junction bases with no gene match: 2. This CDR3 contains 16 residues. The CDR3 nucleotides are TGTGCCACCAGTGAGCCTAGCGGGAGCTCCTACAATGAGCAGTTCTTC. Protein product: CATSEPSGSSYNEQFF.

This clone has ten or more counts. The CDR3 nucleotides read TGTGCCAGCAGCTTGGAGACAGGAGTTAATTCACCCCTCCACTTT. Translated, it gives CASSLETGVNSPLHF. The rearrangement links TRBV7-9 to TRBJ1-6, with a possible D match to TRBD1 (6 bases). The CDR3 covers 15 residues. The V and J ends lost 3 bases and 6 bases respectively, with 12 bases between them. Germline V CDR1 and CDR2: SEHNR, FQNEAQ (reference sequence).

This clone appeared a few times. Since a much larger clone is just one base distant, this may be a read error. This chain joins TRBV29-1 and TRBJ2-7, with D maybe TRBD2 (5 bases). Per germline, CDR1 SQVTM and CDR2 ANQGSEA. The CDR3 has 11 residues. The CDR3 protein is CSVWADYDQYF. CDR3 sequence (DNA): TGCAGCGTTTGGGCTGACTACGATCAGTACTTC.

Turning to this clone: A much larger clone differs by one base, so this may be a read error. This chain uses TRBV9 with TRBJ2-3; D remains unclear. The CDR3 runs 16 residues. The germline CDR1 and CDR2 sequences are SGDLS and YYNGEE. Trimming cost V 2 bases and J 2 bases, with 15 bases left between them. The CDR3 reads CASSVGWRTPTDTQYF. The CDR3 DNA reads TGTGCCAGCAGCGTTGGGTGGCGCACCCCCACAGATACGCAGTATTTT. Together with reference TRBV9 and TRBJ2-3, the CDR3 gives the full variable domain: DSGVTQTPKHLITATGQRVTLRCSPRSGDLSVYWYQQSLDQGLQFLIQYYNGEERAKGNILERFSAQQFPDLHSELNLSSLELGDSALYFCASSVGWRTPTDTQYFGPGTRLTVL.

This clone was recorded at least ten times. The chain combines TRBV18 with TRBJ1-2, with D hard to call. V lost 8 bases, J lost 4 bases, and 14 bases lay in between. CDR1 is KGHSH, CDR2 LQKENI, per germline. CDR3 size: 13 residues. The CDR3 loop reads CASTPGAFYGYTF. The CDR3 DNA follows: TGTGCCAGCACTCCGGGCGCCTTCTATGGCTACACCTTC.

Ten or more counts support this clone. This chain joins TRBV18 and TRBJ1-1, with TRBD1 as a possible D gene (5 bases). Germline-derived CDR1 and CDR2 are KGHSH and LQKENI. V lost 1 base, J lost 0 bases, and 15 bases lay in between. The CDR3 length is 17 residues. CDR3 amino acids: CASSPRITGLMNTEAFF. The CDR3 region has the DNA TGTGCCAGCTCACCACGGATTACAGGCCTGATGAACACTGAAGCTTTCTTT.

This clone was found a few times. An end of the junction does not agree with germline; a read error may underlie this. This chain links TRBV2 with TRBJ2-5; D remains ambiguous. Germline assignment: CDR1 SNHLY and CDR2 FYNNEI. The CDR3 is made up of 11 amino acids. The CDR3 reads CSSSETLDLYF. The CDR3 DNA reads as TGTTCCAGCAGTGAGACCCTAGATCTGTACTTC.

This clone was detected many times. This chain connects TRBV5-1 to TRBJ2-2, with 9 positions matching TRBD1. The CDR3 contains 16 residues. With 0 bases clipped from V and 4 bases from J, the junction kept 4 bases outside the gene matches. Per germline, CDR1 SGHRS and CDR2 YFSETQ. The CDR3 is CASSLALTGGTGELFF. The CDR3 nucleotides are TGCGCCAGCAGCTTGGCCTTGACAGGGGGCACCGGGGAGCTGTTTTTT.

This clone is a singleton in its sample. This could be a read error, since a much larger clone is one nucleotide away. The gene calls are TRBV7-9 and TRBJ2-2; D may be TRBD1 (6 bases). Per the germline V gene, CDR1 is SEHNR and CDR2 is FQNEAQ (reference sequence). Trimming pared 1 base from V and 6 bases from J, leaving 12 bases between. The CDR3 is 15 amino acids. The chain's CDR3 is CASSLDTGLPGELFF. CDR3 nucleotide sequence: TGTGCCAGCAGCTTAGACACAGGGTTGCCCGGGGAGCTGTTTTTT.